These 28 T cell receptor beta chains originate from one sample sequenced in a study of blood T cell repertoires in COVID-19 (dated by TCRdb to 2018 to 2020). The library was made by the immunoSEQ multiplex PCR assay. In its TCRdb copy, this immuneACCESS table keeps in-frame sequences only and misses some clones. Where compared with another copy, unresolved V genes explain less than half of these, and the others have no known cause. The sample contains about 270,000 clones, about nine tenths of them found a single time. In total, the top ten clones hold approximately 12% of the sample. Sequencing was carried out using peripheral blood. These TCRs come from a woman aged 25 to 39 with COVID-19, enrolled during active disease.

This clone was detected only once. CDR3 DNA: TGTGCCAGCAGTTCTCTCCCCGCGGCCCTCCACTTT. Amino acids: CASSSLPAALHF. The chain recombines TRBV28 with TRBJ1-6; D remains unclear. This CDR3 region has 12 residues. Germline-derived CDR1 and CDR2 are MDHEN and SYDVKM. The V end was cut by 4 bases, the J end by 14 bases, with 12 bases between.

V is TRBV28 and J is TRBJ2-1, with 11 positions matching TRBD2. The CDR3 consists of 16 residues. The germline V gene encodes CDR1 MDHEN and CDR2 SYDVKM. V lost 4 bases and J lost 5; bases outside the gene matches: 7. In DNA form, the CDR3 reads TGTGCCAGCAGTTCGATACTAGCGGGGGCCAACAATGAGCAGTTCTTC. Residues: CASSSILAGANNEQFF.

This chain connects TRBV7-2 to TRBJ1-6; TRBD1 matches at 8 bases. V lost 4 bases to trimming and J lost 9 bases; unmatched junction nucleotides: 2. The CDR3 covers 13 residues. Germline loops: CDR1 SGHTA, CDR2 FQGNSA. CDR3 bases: TGTGCCAGCAGCTCCGACAGGGGTTCACCCCTCCACTTT. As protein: CASSSDRGSPLHF.

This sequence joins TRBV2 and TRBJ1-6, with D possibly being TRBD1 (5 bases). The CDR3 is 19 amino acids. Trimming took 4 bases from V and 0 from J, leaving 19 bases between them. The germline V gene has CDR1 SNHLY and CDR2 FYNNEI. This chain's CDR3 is CASSGIPGRGGSYNSPLHF. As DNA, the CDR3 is TGTGCCAGCAGTGGAATCCCGGGGCGGGGTGGCTCCTATAATTCACCCCTCCACTTT.

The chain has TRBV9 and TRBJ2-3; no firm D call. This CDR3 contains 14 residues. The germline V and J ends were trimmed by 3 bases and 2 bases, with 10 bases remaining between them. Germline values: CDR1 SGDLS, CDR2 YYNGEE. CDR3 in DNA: TGTGCCAGCAGCGCAGGTGGTTACACAGATACGCAGTATTTT. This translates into CASSAGGYTDTQYF.

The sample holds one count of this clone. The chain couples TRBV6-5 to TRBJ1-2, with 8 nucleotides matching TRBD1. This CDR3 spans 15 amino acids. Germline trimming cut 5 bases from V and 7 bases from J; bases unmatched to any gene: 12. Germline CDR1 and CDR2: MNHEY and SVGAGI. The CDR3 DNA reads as TGTGCCAGCAGTAGAAACTCGGGACAGGTGGGTGGCTACACCTTC. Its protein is CASSRNSGQVGGYTF.

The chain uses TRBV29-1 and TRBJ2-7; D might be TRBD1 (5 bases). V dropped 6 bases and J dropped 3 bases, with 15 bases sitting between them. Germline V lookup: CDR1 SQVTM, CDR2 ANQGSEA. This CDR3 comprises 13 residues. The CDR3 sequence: CSVERGSSYEQYF. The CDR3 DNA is TGCAGCGTCGAAAGGGGCAGTAGCTACGAGCAGTACTTC.

Here the CDR3 reads CASSLASGTGGFEQFF. CDR3 nucleotide sequence: TGTGCCAGCAGCTTAGCATCCGGGACAGGGGGGTTTGAGCAGTTCTTC. This chain links TRBV7-2 with TRBJ2-1, with TRBD1 matching 11 bases. CDR3 length: 16 amino acids. The germline V gene has CDR1 SGHTA and CDR2 FQGNSA. The trim removed 0 bases at V and 9 bases at J, leaving 7 bases unmatched.

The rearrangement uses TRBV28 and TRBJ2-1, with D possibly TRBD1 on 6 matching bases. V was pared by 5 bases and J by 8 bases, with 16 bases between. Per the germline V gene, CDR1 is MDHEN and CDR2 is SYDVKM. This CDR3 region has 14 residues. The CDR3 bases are TGTGCCAGCAGTCCCGATAGGGGGAAGGATGAGCAGTTCTTC. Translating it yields CASSPDRGKDEQFF.

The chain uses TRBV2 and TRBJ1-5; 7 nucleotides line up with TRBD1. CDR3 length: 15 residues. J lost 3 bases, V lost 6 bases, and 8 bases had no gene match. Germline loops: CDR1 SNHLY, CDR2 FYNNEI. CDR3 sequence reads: CASRLTGALNQPQHF. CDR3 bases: TGTGCCAGCAGGTTAACAGGGGCACTCAATCAGCCCCAGCATTTT.

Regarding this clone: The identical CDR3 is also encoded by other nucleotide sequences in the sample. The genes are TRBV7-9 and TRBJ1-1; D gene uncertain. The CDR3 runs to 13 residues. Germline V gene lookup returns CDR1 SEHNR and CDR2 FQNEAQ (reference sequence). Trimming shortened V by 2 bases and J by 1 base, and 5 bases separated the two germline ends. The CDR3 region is CASSLSRNTEAFF. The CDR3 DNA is TGTGCCAGCAGCTTAAGTAGGAACACTGAAGCTTTCTTT.

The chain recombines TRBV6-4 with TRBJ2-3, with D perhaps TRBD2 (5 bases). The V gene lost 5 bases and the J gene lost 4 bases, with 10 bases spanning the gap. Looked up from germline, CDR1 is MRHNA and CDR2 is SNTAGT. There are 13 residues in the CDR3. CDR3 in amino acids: CASSFGAADTQYF. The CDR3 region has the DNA TGTGCCAGCAGTTTTGGAGCGGCAGATACGCAGTATTTT.

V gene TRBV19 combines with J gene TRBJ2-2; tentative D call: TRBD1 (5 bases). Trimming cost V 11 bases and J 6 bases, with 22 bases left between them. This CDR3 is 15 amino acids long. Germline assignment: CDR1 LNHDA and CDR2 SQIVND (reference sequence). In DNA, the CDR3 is TGTGCCTCCCAATGGGGCAGGGTGGAAGCCGGGGAGCTGTTTTTT. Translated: CASQWGRVEAGELFF.

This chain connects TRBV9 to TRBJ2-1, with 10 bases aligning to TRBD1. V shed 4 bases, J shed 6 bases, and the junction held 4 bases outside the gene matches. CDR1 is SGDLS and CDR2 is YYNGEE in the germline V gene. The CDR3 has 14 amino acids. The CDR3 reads CASSRQGASNEQFF. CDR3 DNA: TGTGCCAGCAGCAGACAGGGGGCAAGCAATGAGCAGTTCTTC.

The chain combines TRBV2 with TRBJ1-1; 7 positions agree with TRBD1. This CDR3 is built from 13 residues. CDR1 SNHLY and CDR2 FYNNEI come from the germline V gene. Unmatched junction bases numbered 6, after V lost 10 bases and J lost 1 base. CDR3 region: CATSGTANTEAFF. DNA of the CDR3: TGTGCCACCTCCGGGACAGCGAACACTGAAGCTTTCTTT. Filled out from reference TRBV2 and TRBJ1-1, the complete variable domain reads EPEVTQTPSHQVTQMGQEVILRCVPISNHLYFYWYRQILGQKVEFLVSFYNNEISEKSEIFDDQFSVERPDGSNFTLKIRSTKLEDSAMYFCATSGTANTEAFFGQGTRLTVV.

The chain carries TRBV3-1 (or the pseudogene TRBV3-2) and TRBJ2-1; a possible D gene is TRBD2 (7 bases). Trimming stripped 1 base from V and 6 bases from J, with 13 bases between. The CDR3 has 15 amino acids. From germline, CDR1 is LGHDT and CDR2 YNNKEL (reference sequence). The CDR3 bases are TGTGCCAGCAGCCAAGGGGGGGGGCCCCGCAATGAGCAGTTCTTC. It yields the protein CASSQGGGPRNEQFF.

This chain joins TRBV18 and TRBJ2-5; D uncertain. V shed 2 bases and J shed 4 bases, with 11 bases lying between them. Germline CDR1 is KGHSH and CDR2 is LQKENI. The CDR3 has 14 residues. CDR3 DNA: TGTGCCAGCTCACCAGAATCGAGGAGAGAGACCCAGTACTTC. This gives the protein CASSPESRRETQYF. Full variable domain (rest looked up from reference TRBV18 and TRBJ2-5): NAGVMQNPRHLVRRRGQEARLRCSPMKGHSHVYWYRQLPEEGLKFMVYLQKENIIDESGMPKERFSAEFPKEGPSILRIQQVVRGDSAAYFCASSPESRRETQYFGPGTRLLVL.

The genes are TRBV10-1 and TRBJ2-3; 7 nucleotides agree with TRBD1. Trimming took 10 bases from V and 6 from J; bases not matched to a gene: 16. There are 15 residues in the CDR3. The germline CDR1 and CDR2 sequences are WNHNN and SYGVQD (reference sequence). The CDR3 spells CATSGTTGAIDTQYF. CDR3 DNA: TGCGCCACCTCCGGGACAACAGGGGCCATTGATACGCAGTATTTT.

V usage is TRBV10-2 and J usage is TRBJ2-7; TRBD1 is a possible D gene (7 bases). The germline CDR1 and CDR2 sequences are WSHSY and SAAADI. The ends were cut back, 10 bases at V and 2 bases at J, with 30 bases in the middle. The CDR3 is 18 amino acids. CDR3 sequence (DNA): TGCGCCACTTTCTCCGGACTGGGGTCAGGGGGGCCTACCTACGAGCAGTACTTC. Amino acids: CATFSGLGSGGPTYEQYF.

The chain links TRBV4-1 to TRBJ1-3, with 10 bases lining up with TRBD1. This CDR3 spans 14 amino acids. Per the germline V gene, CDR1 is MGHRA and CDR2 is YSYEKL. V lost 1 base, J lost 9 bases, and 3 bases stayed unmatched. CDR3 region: CASSQAGQGFTIYF. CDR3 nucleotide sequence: TGCGCCAGCAGCCAAGCGGGACAGGGGTTCACCATATATTTT.

CDR3 amino acids: CASSFEGRQPQHF. The CDR3 DNA is TGTGCCAGCAGCTTTGAGGGTCGACAGCCCCAGCATTTT. V and J are TRBV7-2 and TRBJ1-5; D is ambiguous. This CDR3 is 13 amino acids long. V was clipped by 3 bases and J by 7 bases, with 10 bases between them. Germline V CDR1 and CDR2: SGHTA, FQGNSA.

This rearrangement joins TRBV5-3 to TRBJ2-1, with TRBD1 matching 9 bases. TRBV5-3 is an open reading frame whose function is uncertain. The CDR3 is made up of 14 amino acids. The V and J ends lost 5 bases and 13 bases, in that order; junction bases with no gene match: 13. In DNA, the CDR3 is TGTGCCAGAAGAGACCGCGGACAGGGGACCGCCCAGTTCTTC. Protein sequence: CARRDRGQGTAQFF.

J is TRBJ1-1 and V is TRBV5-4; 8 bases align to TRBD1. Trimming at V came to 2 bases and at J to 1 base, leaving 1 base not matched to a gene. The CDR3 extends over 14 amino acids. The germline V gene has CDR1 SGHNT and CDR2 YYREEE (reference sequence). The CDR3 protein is CASSLQGGNTEAFF. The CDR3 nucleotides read TGTGCCAGCAGCTTACAGGGGGGGAACACTGAAGCTTTCTTT.

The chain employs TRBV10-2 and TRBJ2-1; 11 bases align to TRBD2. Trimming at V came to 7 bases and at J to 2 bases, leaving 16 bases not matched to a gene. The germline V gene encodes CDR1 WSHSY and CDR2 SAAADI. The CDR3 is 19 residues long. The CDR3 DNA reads TGCGCCAGCACCAATAGCGGGGGGGAGGTCTTACCAACCTACAATGAGCAGTTCTTC. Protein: CASTNSGGEVLPTYNEQFF.

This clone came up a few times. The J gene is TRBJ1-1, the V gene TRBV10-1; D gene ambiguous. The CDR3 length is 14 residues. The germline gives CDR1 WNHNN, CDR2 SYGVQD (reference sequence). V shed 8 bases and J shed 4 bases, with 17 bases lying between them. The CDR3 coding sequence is TGCGCCAGCCCCCCGTACGGGGTCGGCACTGAAGCTTTCTTT. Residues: CASPPYGVGTEAFF.

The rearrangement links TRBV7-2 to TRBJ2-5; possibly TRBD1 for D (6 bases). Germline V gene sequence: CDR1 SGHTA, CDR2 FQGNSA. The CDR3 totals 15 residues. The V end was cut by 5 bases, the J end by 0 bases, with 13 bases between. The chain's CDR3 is CASSLSGHYQETQYF. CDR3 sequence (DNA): TGTGCCAGCAGCCTCTCGGGACACTACCAAGAGACCCAGTACTTC. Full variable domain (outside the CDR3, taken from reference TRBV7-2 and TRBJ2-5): GAGVSQSPSNKVTEKGKDVELRCDPISGHTALYWYRQSLGQGLEFLIYFQGNSAPDKSGLPSDRFSAERTGGSVSTLTIQRTQQEDSAVYLCASSLSGHYQETQYFGPGTRLLVL.

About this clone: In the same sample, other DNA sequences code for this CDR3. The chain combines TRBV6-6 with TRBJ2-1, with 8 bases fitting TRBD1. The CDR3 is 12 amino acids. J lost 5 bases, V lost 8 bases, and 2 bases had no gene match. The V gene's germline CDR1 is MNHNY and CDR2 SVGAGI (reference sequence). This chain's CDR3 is CASGTGHNEQFF. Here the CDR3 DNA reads TGTGCCAGCGGGACAGGTCACAATGAGCAGTTCTTC.

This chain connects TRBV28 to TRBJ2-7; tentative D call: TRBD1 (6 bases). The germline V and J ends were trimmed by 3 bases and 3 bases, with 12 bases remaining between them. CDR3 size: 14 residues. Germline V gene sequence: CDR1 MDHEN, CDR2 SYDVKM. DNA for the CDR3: TGTGCCAGCAGTTTGCTACAGGGTTTCTACGAGCAGTACTTC. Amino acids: CASSLLQGFYEQYF. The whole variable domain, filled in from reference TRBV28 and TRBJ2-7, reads DVKVTQSSRYLVKRTGEKVFLECVQDMDHENMFWYRQDPGLGLRLIYFSYDVKMKEKGDIPEGYSVSREKKERFSLILESASTNQTSMYLCASSLLQGFYEQYFGPGTRLTVT.